This TCR beta chain was found in a study of regulatory T cells in long-lasting Graves disease. Whole-study results and caveats: Persistent Graves' patients showed reduced TCR diversity versus newly diagnosed patients.

Time point reported: persistent/refractory GD, antithyroid drugs over 5 years with positive TRAb. RNA isolated from PBMCs was used to make the TCR library. The authors drew patients from an endocrinology department in Xi'an, China. EDTA tubes were used for drawing approximately 9 milliliters of peripheral blood. This clonotype was seen many times. Its specificity is unknown. Germline V gene sequence: CDR1 MNHEY, CDR2 SMNVEV (reference sequence). V gave up 6 bases and J gave up 6 bases; unmatched junction bases: 4. CDR3 size: 13 residues. TCR beta libraries were built with iRepertoire HTBI primers and Arm-PCR of CDR3 regions. MiXCR was run by TCRdb on the multiplex PCR reads, yielding one entry per CDR3 protein. This sample has about 310,000 distinct CDR3 sequences; 20% to 25% occur once, and the top ten carry around three fifths.

The material was peripheral blood mononuclear cells (PBMCs), obtained when the disease was refractory, from a patient treated with antithyroid drugs. The receptor's source is a female donor with Graves disease. The chain links TRBV27 to TRBJ2-2; 7 bases are a match to TRBD1. CDR3 in DNA: TGTGCCAGCAGCACAGGGGAGTCCGGGGAGCTGTTTTTT. This codes for CASSTGESGELFF.